Presented here are 7 T cell receptor beta chains from one specimen sequenced in a study of cytomegalovirus exposure and HLA in healthy donors. PCR primers comprised 60 Vbeta and 13 Jbeta primers. Here immunoSEQ multiplex PCR was the method, and the copy in TCRdb shows in-frame clones only, minus some. The sample has some 84,000 clones; 60% to 80% are singletons. The sample taken for sequencing was PBMCs. These receptors were obtained from a boy younger than 18 in good health and CMV-seronegative.

J is TRBJ2-2 and V is TRBV7-6; D may be TRBD2 (5 bases). V was shortened by 5 bases and J by 2 bases, with 9 bases between the two germline ends. This CDR3 has 14 amino acids. The germline V gene has CDR1 SGHVS and CDR2 FNYEAQ. CDR3: CASSPSPNTGELFF. As DNA, the CDR3 is TGTGCCAGCAGCCCTAGCCCTAACACCGGGGAGCTGTTTTTT.

The chain combines TRBV2 with TRBJ2-1; TRBD2 matches 15 bases. Germline loops: CDR1 SNHLY, CDR2 FYNNEI. This CDR3 is 18 amino acids long. Trimming at V came to 2 bases and at J to 5 bases, leaving 7 bases not matched to a gene. For the CDR3, the DNA is TGTGCCAGCAGTGAAACCGGGACTAGCGGGAGGCGAAACAATGAGCAGTTCTTC. This sequence encodes CASSETGTSGRRNNEQFF.

This chain links TRBV6-5 with TRBJ1-1; D possibly corresponds to TRBD1 (6 bases). V was trimmed by 5 bases and J by 0 bases, leaving 13 bases between them. Germline CDR1 MNHEY, CDR2 SVGAGI. The CDR3 spans 15 residues. The CDR3 sequence is CASSGPGQLNTEAFF. The CDR3 DNA is TGTGCCAGCAGTGGACCGGGACAACTGAACACTGAAGCTTTCTTT.

The CDR3 DNA reads TGTGCCAGCAGTTACAAGGGGCCATTTGGGTCCGGCTACACCTTC. As protein: CASSYKGPFGSGYTF. The V gene is TRBV6-5, the J gene TRBJ1-2; tentatively, D is TRBD1 (5 bases). The germline V gene has CDR1 MNHEY and CDR2 SVGAGI. This CDR3 comprises 15 residues. V shed 2 bases and J shed 8 bases, with 18 bases lying between them.

The V gene is TRBV27, the J gene TRBJ2-7; TRBD2 agrees at 7 bases. The CDR3 contains 15 residues. With 3 bases clipped from V and 6 bases from J, the junction kept 11 bases outside the gene matches. Looked up from germline, CDR1 is MNHEY and CDR2 is SMNVEV (reference sequence). The CDR3 DNA follows: TGTGCCAGCAGTTTCAATTCGCGGGAGTCTGGCGAGCAGTACTTC. This encodes CASSFNSRESGEQYF.

The chain employs TRBV5-4 and TRBJ1-1; TRBD1 matches at 7 bases. Germline values: CDR1 SGHNT, CDR2 YYREEE (reference sequence). V shed 0 bases, J shed 5 bases, and the junction held 7 bases outside the gene matches. The CDR3 length is 15 residues. The CDR3 loop reads CASSLAETGRTEAFF. For the CDR3, the DNA is TGTGCCAGCAGCTTGGCTGAGACAGGGAGGACTGAAGCTTTCTTT.

A few counts support this clone. CDR3 nucleotide sequence: TGTGCCATCAGTGAGTCTGCGGGGGGCCCAGATACGCAGTATTTT. Amino acids: CAISESAGGPDTQYF. J is TRBJ2-3 and V is TRBV10-3; 8 nucleotides agree with TRBD2. CDR1 ENHRY and CDR2 SYGVKD come from the germline V gene. V gave up 0 bases and J gave up 4 bases; unmatched junction bases: 3. CDR3 length: 15 amino acids.